These T cell receptor beta chains were read from a single sample in a study of T cells in Graves' hyperthyroidism and ophthalmopathy. Using its own MiXCR run on the multiplex PCR reads, TCRdb lists one record per CDR3 protein. Of fewer than 650,000 distinct CDR3 sequences listed, approximately 15% are singletons. The sequencing sample was made of blood. The receptors originated from a woman younger than 30 with Graves' ophthalmopathy. Each CDR3 is given without its conserved first and last residue.

V gene	CDR3 length	J gene	CDR3 protein
TRBV29-1	11	TRBJ2-1	SGQGGGYNEQF
TRBV2	12	TRBJ2-2	ASSGLAGAGELF
TRBV5-1	13	TRBJ2-5	ASSLARGVQETQY
TRBV6-5	15	TRBJ1-1	ASSYFNDPSGNTEAF
TRBV6-1	10	TRBJ2-3	ASSGGRQTQY
TRBV6-2/TRBV6-3	12	TRBJ1-1	ASTSPQGYTEAF
TRBV24-1	11	TRBJ2-1	ATGTPKVNEQF
TRBV6-1	15	TRBJ2-7	ASSEGQGAFRPYEQY
TRBV12-5	12	TRBJ1-1	ASGLTGRNTEAF
TRBV20-1	15	TRBJ2-7	SARQPGLLKPSYEQY
TRBV12-3/TRBV12-4	10	TRBJ1-2	ASSDRSHGYT
TRBV7-2	18	TRBJ2-2	ASSQESGLAGGPHTGELF
TRBV14	10	TRBJ2-7	ASSPSTYQQY
TRBV28	12	TRBJ2-1	ASSLWTSGTEQF
TRBV4-3	14	TRBJ2-1	ASSPLTSGSKDEQF
TRBV3-1	12	TRBJ1-1	ASSQEDRGEKAF
TRBV3-1	16	TRBJ2-1	ASSHHRAGLARAYEQF
TRBV5-1	12	TRBJ1-4	ASSLGYTNEKLF
TRBV7-9	14	TRBJ2-7	ASSFTLTDRGYEQY
TRBV5-5	12	TRBJ2-5	ASSLGDRKETQY
TRBV28	11	TRBJ1-1	ASSLGAPPEAF
TRBV6-1	15	TRBJ2-5	ASSLESGLHIQETQY
TRBV7-3	12	TRBJ2-1	ASSPAGEGNEQF
TRBV28	9	TRBJ1-2	ASSHVDGYT
TRBV20-1	11	TRBJ2-2	SATTGGTGELF
TRBV7-2	19	TRBJ1-5	ASSLSPTTGRSHISNQPQH
TRBV28	13	TRBJ2-5	ASSFPQGDQETQY
TRBV7-8	15	TRBJ2-3	ASSYGGSARSTDTQY
TRBV3-1	11	TRBJ2-1	ASSQVEGLEQF
TRBV30	8	TRBJ1-1	ASETLEAF
TRBV28	10	TRBJ2-3	ASRESTDTQY
TRBV20-1	11	TRBJ2-2	SASPFSTGELF
TRBV12-5	16	TRBJ1-1	ASGLPSPRVRGYTEAF
TRBV4-2	11	TRBJ1-1	ASRSIRNTEAF
TRBV7-2	14	TRBJ1-1	ASSLGTGGYLTEAF
TRBV20-1	13	TRBJ1-5	SAIRGTGGNQPQH
TRBV9	12	TRBJ2-7	ASSVGTKPYEQY
TRBV7-9	14	TRBJ1-5	ASSPGKGSSNQPQH
TRBV24-1	13	TRBJ2-3	ATSDSTGITDTQY
TRBV12-3/TRBV12-4	12	TRBJ2-7	ASSLNSGVDEQY
TRBV13	10	TRBJ2-7	ASSVTSGEQY